The rows below give T cell receptor beta chains drawn from one sample of a study of CD8 T cells in ankylosing spondylitis. MiXCR was run by TCRdb on the 5' RACE reads, yielding one entry per CDR3 protein. The table shows some 220,000 distinct CDR3 sequences, with about 7% occurring only once. The sequencing input was blood, either unsorted or a sorted T cell fraction (not recorded which). The receptors derive from a male donor with ankylosing spondylitis. CDR3s include the opening cysteine and the closing phenylalanine or tryptophan. Each record gives: V gene, CDR3 length, clone size, J gene, D gene, CDR3 protein, CDR3 DNA. D genes are given only for firm matches. Size values are once, few and many counts, or a class for expanded clones, and some rows have none.

v_call: TRBV7-2
cdr3_length: 16
clone_size: many
j_call: TRBJ2-3
d_call: TRBD1
cdr3_aa: CASSLGGGDRGDTQYF
cdr3_nt: TGTGCCAGCAGCTTAGGCGGAGGGGACAGGGGGGATACGCAGTATTTT

v_call: TRBV5-1
cdr3_length: 17
clone_size: -
j_call: TRBJ2-1
d_call: -
cdr3_aa: CASASSSAPFYHNEQFF
cdr3_nt: TGCGCCAGCGCCTCCTCCTCCGCGCCCTTCTATCACAATGAGCAGTTCTTC

v_call: TRBV7-9
cdr3_length: 15
clone_size: many
j_call: TRBJ2-7
d_call: -
cdr3_aa: CASSLLGEVADEQYF
cdr3_nt: TGTGCCAGCAGCTTACTTGGGGAGGTGGCAGACGAGCAGTACTTC

v_call: TRBV7-9
cdr3_length: 14
clone_size: -
j_call: TRBJ2-1
d_call: TRBD2
cdr3_aa: CASSLAGLAVEQFF
cdr3_nt: TGTGCCAGCAGCTTAGCCGGACTAGCGGTTGAGCAGTTCTTC

v_call: TRBV11-2
cdr3_length: 14
clone_size: -
j_call: TRBJ2-7
d_call: -
cdr3_aa: CASSLHPTYYEQYF
cdr3_nt: TGTGCCAGCAGCCTCCACCCGACATACTACGAGCAGTACTTC

v_call: TRBV27
cdr3_length: 14
clone_size: many
j_call: TRBJ2-3
d_call: -
cdr3_aa: CASSPRDHTDTQYF
cdr3_nt: TGTGCCAGCAGTCCCCGGGACCACACAGATACGCAGTATTTT

v_call: TRBV4-3
cdr3_length: 16
clone_size: many
j_call: TRBJ2-5
d_call: -
cdr3_aa: CASSQRGGGFGETQYF
cdr3_nt: TGCGCCAGCAGCCAAAGGGGGGGCGGGTTCGGAGAGACCCAGTACTTC

v_call: TRBV12-3/TRBV12-4
cdr3_length: 12
clone_size: many
j_call: TRBJ2-7
d_call: -
cdr3_aa: CASSWGGGEQYF
cdr3_nt: TGTGCCAGCAGCTGGGGAGGGGGCGAGCAGTACTTC

v_call: TRBV4-1
cdr3_length: 14
clone_size: many
j_call: TRBJ1-2
d_call: -
cdr3_aa: CASSHPGTNYGYTF
cdr3_nt: TGCGCCAGCAGCCATCCTGGCACTAACTATGGCTACACCTTC

v_call: TRBV4-2
cdr3_length: 15
clone_size: -
j_call: TRBJ1-2
d_call: -
cdr3_aa: CASSQDRGENYGYTF
cdr3_nt: TGTGCCAGCAGCCAAGATAGGGGGGAGAACTATGGCTACACCTTC

v_call: TRBV7-9
cdr3_length: 15
clone_size: few
j_call: TRBJ1-1
d_call: TRBD1
cdr3_aa: CASSRGQGPNTEAFF
cdr3_nt: TGTGCCAGCAGTCGCGGACAGGGGCCGAACACTGAAGCTTTCTTT

v_call: TRBV2
cdr3_length: 17
clone_size: -
j_call: TRBJ2-3
d_call: -
cdr3_aa: CASSEGWGKHGRDTQYF
cdr3_nt: TGTGCCAGCAGTGAAGGATGGGGGAAACACGGAAGAGATACGCAGTATTTT

v_call: TRBV7-9
cdr3_length: 17
clone_size: many
j_call: TRBJ2-3
d_call: TRBD1
cdr3_aa: CASSFSGTGALTDTQYF
cdr3_nt: TGTGCCAGCAGCTTTTCCGGGACAGGGGCTCTCACAGATACGCAGTATTTT

v_call: TRBV6-1
cdr3_length: 13
clone_size: many
j_call: TRBJ2-3
d_call: -
cdr3_aa: CASRGVNTDTQYF
cdr3_nt: TGTGCCAGCAGGGGGGTGAACACAGATACGCAGTATTTT

v_call: TRBV20-1
cdr3_length: 13
clone_size: once
j_call: TRBJ1-1
d_call: -
cdr3_aa: CSPRDIKHTEAFF
cdr3_nt: TGCAGTCCCCGGGACATTAAGCACACTGAAGCTTTCTTT

v_call: TRBV20-1
cdr3_length: 16
clone_size: few
j_call: TRBJ2-1
d_call: TRBD2
cdr3_aa: CSARGVGETSGRAPFF
cdr3_nt: TGCAGTGCTAGAGGGGTAGGGGAGACTAGCGGGAGGGCCCCTTTCTTC

v_call: TRBV19
cdr3_length: 14
clone_size: many
j_call: TRBJ2-2
d_call: -
cdr3_aa: CASTILPNTGELFF
cdr3_nt: TGTGCCAGTACCATACTACCGAACACCGGGGAGCTGTTTTTT

v_call: TRBV27
cdr3_length: 14
clone_size: many
j_call: TRBJ2-3
d_call: -
cdr3_aa: CASSFQGTTDTQYF
cdr3_nt: TGTGCCAGCAGTTTCCAGGGGACCACAGATACGCAGTATTTT

v_call: TRBV5-6
cdr3_length: 15
clone_size: many
j_call: TRBJ1-4
d_call: -
cdr3_aa: CASSLKGQPNEKLFF
cdr3_nt: TGTGCCAGCAGCTTGAAGGGGCAGCCTAATGAAAAACTGTTTTTT

v_call: TRBV7-8
cdr3_length: 16
clone_size: many
j_call: TRBJ2-3
d_call: TRBD1
cdr3_aa: CASSARTGYLGDTQYF
cdr3_nt: TGTGCCAGCAGCGCGCGGACAGGTTACCTCGGGGATACGCAGTATTTT

v_call: TRBV29-1
cdr3_length: 13
clone_size: many
j_call: TRBJ2-1
d_call: -
cdr3_aa: CSVEGGSYNEQFF
cdr3_nt: TGCAGCGTTGAAGGGGGGTCCTACAATGAGCAGTTCTTC

v_call: TRBV20-1
cdr3_length: 16
clone_size: many
j_call: TRBJ1-2
d_call: -
cdr3_aa: CSANPLRGSVLYGYTF
cdr3_nt: TGCAGTGCTAATCCGCTGCGGGGTTCCGTGCTCTATGGCTACACCTTC

v_call: TRBV9
cdr3_length: 14
clone_size: many
j_call: TRBJ2-7
d_call: -
cdr3_aa: CASSVGVVPHEQYF
cdr3_nt: TGTGCCAGCAGCGTAGGGGTGGTTCCCCACGAGCAGTACTTC

v_call: TRBV20-1
cdr3_length: 16
clone_size: many
j_call: TRBJ2-7
d_call: -
cdr3_aa: CSARAPGQPQSYEQYF
cdr3_nt: TGCAGTGCTAGGGCGCCGGGCCAGCCACAGTCCTACGAGCAGTACTTC

v_call: TRBV28
cdr3_length: 16
clone_size: many
j_call: TRBJ2-2
d_call: -
cdr3_aa: CASSLLLPRNTGELFF
cdr3_nt: TGTGCCAGCAGTTTATTACTCCCTCGGAACACCGGGGAGCTGTTTTTT

v_call: TRBV27
cdr3_length: 15
clone_size: many
j_call: TRBJ2-1
d_call: -
cdr3_aa: CASSFDSGVYNEQFF
cdr3_nt: TGTGCCAGCAGTTTCGACTCAGGGGTATACAATGAGCAGTTCTTC

v_call: TRBV19
cdr3_length: 13
clone_size: -
j_call: TRBJ2-1
d_call: -
cdr3_aa: CASRLSLQGEQFF
cdr3_nt: TGTGCCAGTAGGCTATCCCTCCAGGGTGAGCAGTTCTTC

v_call: TRBV28
cdr3_length: 20
clone_size: many
j_call: TRBJ2-3
d_call: TRBD2
cdr3_aa: CASSFVGLAPKGSSTDTQYF
cdr3_nt: TGTGCCAGCAGTTTTGTGGGACTAGCGCCAAAGGGGTCTTCCACAGATACGCAGTATTTT

v_call: TRBV21-1
cdr3_length: 17
clone_size: many
j_call: TRBJ2-7
d_call: -
cdr3_aa: CASSLGRGAGVCNEQYF
cdr3_nt: TGTGCCAGCAGCCTAGGTAGAGGAGCGGGAGTATGTAACGAGCAGTACTTC

v_call: TRBV3-1
cdr3_length: 19
clone_size: many
j_call: TRBJ2-6
d_call: -
cdr3_aa: CASSQDDPGVLGGANVLTF
cdr3_nt: TGTGCCAGCAGCCAAGATGACCCTGGGGTTTTGGGTGGGGCCAACGTCCTGACTTTC

v_call: TRBV20-1
cdr3_length: 15
clone_size: many
j_call: TRBJ1-2
d_call: -
cdr3_aa: CSARVTQGRGYGYTF
cdr3_nt: TGCAGTGCTAGAGTTACACAGGGCAGGGGCTATGGCTACACCTTC

v_call: TRBV13
cdr3_length: 13
clone_size: -
j_call: TRBJ1-1
d_call: -
cdr3_aa: CASSLGAHYEAFF
cdr3_nt: TGTGCCAGCAGCTTAGGGGCGCACTATGAAGCTTTCTTT

v_call: TRBV14
cdr3_length: 15
clone_size: many
j_call: TRBJ1-2
d_call: TRBD1
cdr3_aa: CASSQVGQVMNGYTF
cdr3_nt: TGTGCCAGCAGCCAAGTTGGACAGGTCATGAATGGCTACACCTTC

v_call: TRBV7-9
cdr3_length: 16
clone_size: many
j_call: TRBJ2-1
d_call: TRBD1
cdr3_aa: CASSPRTGGRFNEQFF
cdr3_nt: TGTGCCAGCAGCCCCCGGACAGGTGGTCGATTCAATGAGCAGTTCTTC

v_call: TRBV12-5
cdr3_length: 14
clone_size: many
j_call: TRBJ2-3
d_call: -
cdr3_aa: CASGISGTTDTQYF
cdr3_nt: TGTGCTAGTGGTATTAGCGGAACCACAGATACGCAGTATTTT

v_call: TRBV7-9
cdr3_length: 15
clone_size: many
j_call: TRBJ2-2
d_call: -
cdr3_aa: CASSLVLGVSGELFF
cdr3_nt: TGTGCCAGCAGCTTAGTCCTAGGAGTCTCCGGGGAGCTGTTTTTT

v_call: TRBV9
cdr3_length: 13
clone_size: many
j_call: TRBJ2-3
d_call: -
cdr3_aa: CASGPRGTDTQYF
cdr3_nt: TGTGCCAGCGGACCACGGGGCACAGATACGCAGTATTTT

v_call: TRBV3-1
cdr3_length: 17
clone_size: many
j_call: TRBJ2-1
d_call: TRBD2
cdr3_aa: CASSQDGSSGGNNEQFF
cdr3_nt: TGTGCCAGCAGCCAAGATGGGTCTAGCGGGGGAAACAATGAGCAGTTCTTC

v_call: TRBV5-1
cdr3_length: 15
clone_size: many
j_call: TRBJ1-2
d_call: TRBD1
cdr3_aa: CASSPQGATRYGYTF
cdr3_nt: TGCGCCAGCAGCCCTCAGGGGGCAACCCGCTATGGCTACACCTTC

v_call: TRBV4-2
cdr3_length: 14
clone_size: many
j_call: TRBJ2-7
d_call: -
cdr3_aa: CASSQERGSYEQYF
cdr3_nt: TGTGCCAGCAGCCAAGAGAGAGGTTCCTACGAGCAGTACTTC

v_call: TRBV7-9
cdr3_length: 15
clone_size: few
j_call: TRBJ2-1
d_call: TRBD2
cdr3_aa: CASRSIAGGLDEQFF
cdr3_nt: TGTGCCAGCAGATCCATAGCGGGGGGTTTGGATGAGCAGTTCTTC

v_call: TRBV2
cdr3_length: 20
clone_size: many
j_call: TRBJ2-3
d_call: TRBD2
cdr3_aa: CASSPGAIAGGEPPTDTQYF
cdr3_nt: TGTGCCAGCAGCCCCGGGGCCATAGCGGGAGGGGAGCCCCCCACAGATACGCAGTATTTT

v_call: TRBV11-2
cdr3_length: 16
clone_size: -
j_call: TRBJ2-5
d_call: TRBD2
cdr3_aa: CASSWVIAGEQETQYF
cdr3_nt: TGTGCCAGCAGCTGGGTTATAGCGGGAGAGCAAGAGACCCAGTACTTC

v_call: TRBV7-6
cdr3_length: 14
clone_size: -
j_call: TRBJ2-5
d_call: TRBD1
cdr3_aa: CASSLQGAQETQYF
cdr3_nt: TGTGCCAGCAGCTTACAGGGGGCACAAGAGACCCAGTACTTC

v_call: TRBV6-1
cdr3_length: 12
clone_size: many
j_call: TRBJ2-3
d_call: -
cdr3_aa: CASSDLLDTQYF
cdr3_nt: TGTGCCAGCAGTGATTTGTTGGATACGCAGTATTTT

v_call: TRBV2
cdr3_length: 16
clone_size: many
j_call: TRBJ2-2
d_call: TRBD1
cdr3_aa: CASSEGQGAISGELFF
cdr3_nt: TGTGCCAGCAGTGAAGGACAGGGGGCGATATCGGGGGAGCTGTTTTTT

v_call: TRBV4-3
cdr3_length: 19
clone_size: -
j_call: TRBJ2-1
d_call: TRBD2
cdr3_aa: CASSQDGDFERGAFNEQFF
cdr3_nt: TGCGCCAGCAGCCAAGATGGTGACTTTGAGCGGGGGGCCTTCAATGAGCAGTTCTTC

v_call: TRBV28
cdr3_length: 13
clone_size: many
j_call: TRBJ2-2
d_call: -
cdr3_aa: CASSLTRGGELFF
cdr3_nt: TGTGCCAGCAGTTTAACGCGCGGAGGGGAGCTGTTTTTT

v_call: TRBV6-2/TRBV6-3
cdr3_length: 15
clone_size: many
j_call: TRBJ2-1
d_call: -
cdr3_aa: CASRRDYRRYNEQFF
cdr3_nt: TGTGCCAGCAGGCGGGATTATCGGAGGTACAATGAGCAGTTCTTC

v_call: TRBV7-8
cdr3_length: 16
clone_size: many
j_call: TRBJ2-7
d_call: -
cdr3_aa: CASSLSGGTKLYEQYF
cdr3_nt: TGTGCCAGCAGCTTATCGGGTGGGACAAAGTTGTACGAGCAGTACTTC

v_call: TRBV5-1
cdr3_length: 14
clone_size: many
j_call: TRBJ2-1
d_call: TRBD2
cdr3_aa: CASSLAGGRNEQFF
cdr3_nt: TGCGCCAGCAGTTTGGCGGGAGGGCGCAATGAGCAGTTCTTC

v_call: TRBV2
cdr3_length: 14
clone_size: -
j_call: TRBJ2-7
d_call: -
cdr3_aa: CASQSGAGLSEQYF
cdr3_nt: TGTGCCAGTCAGAGCGGCGCAGGCCTCTCCGAGCAGTACTTC

v_call: TRBV29-1
cdr3_length: 14
clone_size: many
j_call: TRBJ2-1
d_call: TRBD2
cdr3_aa: CSDEGGRADNEQFF
cdr3_nt: TGCAGCGACGAGGGCGGGAGGGCCGACAATGAGCAGTTCTTC

v_call: TRBV11-2
cdr3_length: 13
clone_size: many
j_call: TRBJ1-2
d_call: -
cdr3_aa: CASSPGRNYGYTF
cdr3_nt: TGTGCCAGCAGCCCGGGACGGAACTATGGCTACACCTTC

v_call: TRBV12-3/TRBV12-4
cdr3_length: 15
clone_size: many
j_call: TRBJ2-2
d_call: -
cdr3_aa: CASSLGTLEAGELFF
cdr3_nt: TGTGCCAGCAGTTTGGGGACATTGGAGGCCGGGGAGCTGTTTTTT

v_call: TRBV6-1
cdr3_length: 15
clone_size: -
j_call: TRBJ2-7
d_call: TRBD1
cdr3_aa: CASSPGDRPWGEQYF
cdr3_nt: TGTGCCAGCAGCCCCGGGGACAGGCCGTGGGGAGAGCAGTACTTC